The 8 T cell receptor beta chains below were found in one sample sequenced in a study of cytotoxic CD8 clonotypes in ibrutinib-treated CLL (dated by TCRdb to about 2021). Read against the paper, the sample's time point label means: 12 to 13 months on ibrutinib. Libraries came from the immunoSEQ multiplex PCR assay. As stored in TCRdb, this immuneACCESS dataset retains in-frame rearrangements with V and J assigned. A fraction of the clones does not appear; measured against another copy, unresolved V genes explain less than half of the discrepancy, and the remainder lacks a known reason. Counted in this sample were about 200,000 clones; approximately 70% of them appeared once. The top ten clones comprise about 6% of the sample. The sequences come from PBMCs, collected after 12 months of ibrutinib treatment. These receptors all come from a human donor with chronic lymphocytic leukemia.

V and J are TRBV7-9 and TRBJ1-2, with 7 nucleotides matching TRBD1. The V and J ends lost 5 bases and 3 bases, in that order; junction bases with no gene match: 3. CDR1 and CDR2 from the germline V gene are SEHNR and FQNEAQ (reference sequence). The CDR3 covers 13 residues. DNA for the CDR3: TGTGCCAGCAGCGGTCAGGGGGACTATGGCTACACCTTC. This encodes CASSGQGDYGYTF.

CDR3 loop: CSVLRGQGVTNEKLFF. DNA of the CDR3: TGCAGCGTATTGAGGGGACAGGGCGTCACTAATGAAAAACTGTTTTTT. This chain joins TRBV29-1 and TRBJ1-4; TRBD1 matches 9 bases. The ends lost 6 bases at V and 2 bases at J; junction bases unmatched: 10. The CDR3 totals 16 residues. Looked up from germline, CDR1 is SQVTM and CDR2 is ANQGSEA.

The V call is TRBV5-1, the J call TRBJ2-7; 7 bases match TRBD1. The trim removed 3 bases at V and 0 bases at J, leaving 6 bases unmatched. The CDR3 sequence is 15 residues long. Germline V gives CDR1 SGHRS, CDR2 YFSETQ. CDR3 loop: CASSYGTASSYEQYF. Written as DNA, the CDR3 is TGCGCCAGCAGCTACGGGACAGCCAGCTCCTACGAGCAGTACTTC.

The chain employs TRBV5-6 and TRBJ2-6; TRBD1 matches 7 bases. The CDR3 is 17 amino acids. V lost 3 bases to trimming and J lost 4 bases; unmatched junction nucleotides: 10. Germline V gives CDR1 SGHDT, CDR2 YYEEEE. The CDR3 DNA reads TGTGCCAGCAGCTCCCGACTACAGGGGAAGGGGGCCAACGTCCTGACTTTC. It translates to CASSSRLQGKGANVLTF.

The chain joins TRBV5-1 to TRBJ2-5, with D hard to call. The CDR3 sequence is 14 residues long. V lost 0 bases, J lost 2 bases, and 8 bases lay in between. In germline, CDR1 is SGHRS, CDR2 YFSETQ. CDR3 in DNA: TGCGCCAGCAGCTTGGCCCCCTCGCAAGAGACCCAGTACTTC. This encodes CASSLAPSQETQYF.

V is TRBV5-1 and J is TRBJ2-7; D unresolved. The CDR3 extends over 14 amino acids. The V gene's germline CDR1 is SGHRS and CDR2 YFSETQ. With 0 bases removed from V and 0 bases from J, the gap between germline ends came to 7 bases. Here the CDR3 DNA reads TGCGCCAGCAGCTTGGGGATGAGCTCCTACGAGCAGTACTTC. It yields the protein CASSLGMSSYEQYF.

The chain recombines TRBV27 with TRBJ1-4; D is unclear. Germline CDR1 and CDR2: MNHEY and SMNVEV (reference sequence). V was trimmed by 2 bases and J by 0 bases, leaving 13 bases between them. CDR3 length: 17 residues. The CDR3 sequence is CASSLTQVVATNEKLFF. CDR3 in DNA: TGTGCCAGCAGTTTAACCCAGGTGGTTGCAACTAATGAAAAACTGTTTTTT.

The V call is TRBV27, the J call TRBJ2-7; 11 bases align to TRBD2. The V and J ends lost 7 bases and 5 bases, in that order; junction bases with no gene match: 13. Germline V CDR1 and CDR2: MNHEY, SMNVEV (reference sequence). The CDR3 contains 16 residues. The CDR3 coding sequence is TGTGCCAGCACCGTTCTTACTAGCGGGAGCGTCCACGAGCAGTACTTC. This sequence encodes CASTVLTSGSVHEQYF.